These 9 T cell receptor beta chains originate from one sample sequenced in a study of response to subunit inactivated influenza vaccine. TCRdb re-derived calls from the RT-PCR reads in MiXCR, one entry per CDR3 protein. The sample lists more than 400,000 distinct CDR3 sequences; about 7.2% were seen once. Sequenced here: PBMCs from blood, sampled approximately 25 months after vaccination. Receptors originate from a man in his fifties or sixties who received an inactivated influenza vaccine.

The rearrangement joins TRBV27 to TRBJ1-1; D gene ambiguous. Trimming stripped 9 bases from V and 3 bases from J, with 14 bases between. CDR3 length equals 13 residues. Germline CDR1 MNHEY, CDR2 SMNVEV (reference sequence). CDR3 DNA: TGTGCCAGTCAAGTTTACGGCGACACTGAAGCTTTCTTT. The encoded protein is CASQVYGDTEAFF.

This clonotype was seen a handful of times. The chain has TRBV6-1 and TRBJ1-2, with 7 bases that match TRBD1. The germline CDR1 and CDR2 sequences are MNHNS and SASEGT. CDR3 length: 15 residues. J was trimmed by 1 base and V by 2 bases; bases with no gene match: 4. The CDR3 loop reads CASSEIRDSNYGYTF. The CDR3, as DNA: TGTGCCAGCAGTGAAATCCGGGACAGTAACTATGGCTACACCTTC.

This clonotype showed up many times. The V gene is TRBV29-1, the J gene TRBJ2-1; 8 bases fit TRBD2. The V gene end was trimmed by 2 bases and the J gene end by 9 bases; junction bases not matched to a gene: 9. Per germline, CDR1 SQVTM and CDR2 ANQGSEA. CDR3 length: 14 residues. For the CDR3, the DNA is TGCAGCGTTGAACCGGGACTAGGGTCAGGTGAGCAGTTCTTC. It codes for CSVEPGLGSGEQFF.

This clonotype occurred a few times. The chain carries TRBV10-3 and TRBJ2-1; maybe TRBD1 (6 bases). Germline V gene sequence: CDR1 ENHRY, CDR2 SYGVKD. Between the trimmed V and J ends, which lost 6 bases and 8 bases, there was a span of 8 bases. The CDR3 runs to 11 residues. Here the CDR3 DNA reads TGTGCCATCAGCGCAGGGGATGAGCAGTTCTTC. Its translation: CAISAGDEQFF.

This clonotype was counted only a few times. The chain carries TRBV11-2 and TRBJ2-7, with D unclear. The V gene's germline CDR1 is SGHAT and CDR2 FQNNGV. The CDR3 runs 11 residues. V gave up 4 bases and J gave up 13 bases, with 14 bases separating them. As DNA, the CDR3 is TGTGCCAGCAGCTCGGAACTCGGACGTTACTTC. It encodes CASSSELGRYF.

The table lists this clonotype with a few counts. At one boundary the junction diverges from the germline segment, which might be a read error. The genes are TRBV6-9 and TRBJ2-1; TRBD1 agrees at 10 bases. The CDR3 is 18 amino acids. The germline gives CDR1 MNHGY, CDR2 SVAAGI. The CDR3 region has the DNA TGTGCCGGCAGCCCCCTTTTTAGGGACAGGGGAGCGGGCAATGAGCAGTTCTTC. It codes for CAGSPLFRDRGAGNEQFF.

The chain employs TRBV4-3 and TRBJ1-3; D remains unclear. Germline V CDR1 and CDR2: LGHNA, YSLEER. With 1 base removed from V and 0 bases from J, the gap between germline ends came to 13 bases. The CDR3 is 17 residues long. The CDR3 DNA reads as TGCGCCAGCAGCCAAGTGTTCGGAGCCTTCTCTGGAAACACCATATATTTT. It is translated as CASSQVFGAFSGNTIYF.

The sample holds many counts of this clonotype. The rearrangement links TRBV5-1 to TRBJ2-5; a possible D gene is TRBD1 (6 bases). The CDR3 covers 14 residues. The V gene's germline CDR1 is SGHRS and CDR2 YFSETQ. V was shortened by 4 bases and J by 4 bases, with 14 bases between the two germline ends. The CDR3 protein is CASSPSDRSETQYF. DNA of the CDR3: TGCGCCAGCAGCCCAAGTGACAGGTCAGAGACCCAGTACTTC.

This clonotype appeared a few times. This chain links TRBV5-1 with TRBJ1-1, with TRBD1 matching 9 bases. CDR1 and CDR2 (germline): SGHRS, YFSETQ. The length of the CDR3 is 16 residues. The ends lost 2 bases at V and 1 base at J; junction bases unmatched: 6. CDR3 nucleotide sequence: TGCGCCAGCAGCTTTGCCGGGACAGGGACGAACACTGAAGCTTTCTTT. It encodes CASSFAGTGTNTEAFF.